One and the same sample provided the 16 T cell receptor beta chains below, sequenced in a study of blood T cells in healthy people across ages (dated by TCRdb to the mid-2010s). Library preparation employed 5' RACE. A second roughly 6 to 12 cycle PCR used a sample-barcoded 5' primer and a J-beta primer mix. TCRdb's own reprocessing of the public reads used fastp at Q25 and MiXCR and kept productive beta chains. Merged by CDR3 protein, the rows form single entries marked with the most common genes and DNA. The sample table shows approximately 1,700,000 distinct CDR3 sequences, and 35% to 50% are seen once. 20% to 25% of the sample comes from the top ten. The material sequenced was blood. Receptors originate from a human donor in good health.

The V call is TRBV20-1, the J call TRBJ2-3; D may be TRBD1 (5 bases). Germline V gene sequence: CDR1 DFQATT, CDR2 SNEGSKA (reference sequence). The length of the CDR3 is 13 residues. The V end was cut by 5 bases, the J end by 2 bases, with 11 bases between. The CDR3 reads CSAGHRDTDTQYF. For the CDR3, the DNA is TGCAGTGCTGGACACCGTGACACAGATACGCAGTATTTT.

This rearrangement joins TRBV20-1 to TRBJ2-1; the match to TRBD1 covers 10 bases. CDR3 size: 13 residues. J gave up 10 bases and V 4 bases, and 7 bases lay outside the gene matches. Germline CDR1 is DFQATT and CDR2 is SNEGSKA (reference sequence). Here the CDR3 DNA reads TGCAGTGCTAAACGGACAGGGGGTTGGGAGCAGTTCTTC. Residues: CSAKRTGGWEQFF.

About this clonotype itself: Its ends do not fully match the called genes, so a read error is possible. This chain links TRBV7-6 with TRBJ2-6, with TRBD1 matching over 11 bases. Germline CDR1 is SGHVS and CDR2 is FNYEAQ. This CDR3 contains 17 residues. The CDR3 DNA reads as TGTGCCAGCAGCAAAGGACAGGGGGCTAATGGGGCCAACGCCCTGACTTTC. Translation gives CASSKGQGANGANALTF.

This clonotype was recorded a few times. The CDR3 region is CASSAMGTGYEQYF. CDR3 bases: TGTGCCAGCTCGGCTATGGGGACAGGCTACGAGCAGTACTTC. The chain employs TRBV18 and TRBJ2-7, with TRBD1 matching 8 bases. V shed 6 bases and J 3 bases; nucleotides not matched to a gene: 7. Germline V CDR1 and CDR2: KGHSH, LQKENI. This CDR3 is built from 14 residues.

This clonotype showed up just once. Since the CDR3 does not end with the conserved phenylalanine or tryptophan, this likely comes from a read error. This sequence joins TRBV6-5 and TRBJ1-4, with 11 bases matching TRBD1. The V gene end was trimmed by 4 bases and the J gene end by 6 bases; junction bases not matched to a gene: 4. This CDR3 is built from 15 residues. CDR1 and CDR2 (germline): MNHEY, SVGAGI. CDR3 in amino acids: CASSSPGQGDEKLFL. In nucleotides, the CDR3 is TGTGCCAGCAGTTCCCCGGGACAGGGGGATGAAAAACTGTTTTTG.

The chain combines TRBV14 with TRBJ1-2; maybe TRBD1 (6 bases). The length of the CDR3 is 14 residues. V gave up 4 bases and J gave up 1 base, with 10 bases separating them. Germline V gene lookup returns CDR1 SGHDN and CDR2 FVKESK. The CDR3 spells CASSPNRVNYGYTF. In DNA, the CDR3 is TGTGCCAGCAGCCCCAACAGGGTTAACTATGGCTACACCTTC.

This clonotype showed up just a few times. This sequence joins TRBV7-3 and TRBJ2-3; D not certain. The CDR3 contains 13 residues. V shed 3 bases and J shed 4 bases, with 8 bases lying between them. Germline V lookup: CDR1 SGHTA, CDR2 FQGTGA. Here the CDR3 reads CASSFGSADTQYF. In nucleotides, the CDR3 is TGTGCCAGCAGCTTTGGAAGCGCAGATACGCAGTATTTT.

About this clonotype itself: The junction and the germline gene differ at one end; a read error may be behind it. The gene calls are TRBV7-2 and TRBJ2-5, with D possibly matching TRBD1 (5 bases). The CDR3 spans 16 residues. In germline, CDR1 is SGHTA, CDR2 FQGNSA. DNA of the CDR3: TGTGCCTGCAGCTTAGCTTACAGGACCCAGGGAGAGACCCAGTACTTC. Protein product: CACSLAYRTQGETQYF.

The chain has TRBV7-8 and TRBJ1-4; possibly TRBD1 for D (6 bases). The CDR3 sequence is 16 residues long. Germline CDR1 SGHVS, CDR2 FQNEAQ. V lost 1 base and J lost 7, with 16 bases in between. For the CDR3, the DNA is TGTGCCAGCAGCTTAGGTCGGGTGACAGGACTTGAAAAACTGTTTTTT. Amino acids: CASSLGRVTGLEKLFF.

The chain couples TRBV9 to TRBJ1-2; D is uncertain. With 2 bases removed from V and 6 bases from J, the gap between germline ends came to 11 bases. Per germline, CDR1 SGDLS and CDR2 YYNGEE. The CDR3 has 13 residues. The DNA for the CDR3 is TGTGCCAGCAGCGTTGGGCAGTTAGATGGCTACACCTTC. Translating it yields CASSVGQLDGYTF.

The J gene is TRBJ1-2, the V gene TRBV20-1; D perhaps matches TRBD1 (5 bases). The CDR3 length is 18 residues. Germline values: CDR1 DFQATT, CDR2 SNEGSKA (reference sequence). Between the trimmed V and J ends, which lost 5 bases and 0 bases, there was a span of 25 bases. CDR3 nucleotides: TGCAGTGCTCGTAATCCAGTTGGGACCGAGCGAGCTAACTATGGCTACACCTTC. Residues: CSARNPVGTERANYGYTF.

The CDR3 DNA is TGTGCCAGCAGCTTGGAACAGACAGGGGGCACCGAAGCTTTCTTT. As protein: CASSLEQTGGTEAFF. The V gene is TRBV5-6, the J gene TRBJ1-1, with 10 bases that match TRBD1. The CDR3 runs to 15 residues. The trim removed 0 bases at V and 8 bases at J, leaving 7 bases unmatched. Germline V gene lookup returns CDR1 SGHDT and CDR2 YYEEEE.

This clonotype appeared a few times. The rearrangement links TRBV27 to TRBJ1-6; D is ambiguous. The CDR3 covers 13 residues. CDR1 is MNHEY and CDR2 is SMNVEV in the germline V gene (reference sequence). V dropped 2 bases and J dropped 10 bases, with 9 bases sitting between them. DNA of the CDR3: TGTGCCAGCAGTTTAATCGGTGACTCACCCCTCCACTTT. Encoded protein: CASSLIGDSPLHF.

The V and J genes are TRBV7-9 and TRBJ2-1; TRBD2 matches at 9 bases. The V and J ends lost 4 bases and 0 bases, in that order; junction bases with no gene match: 10. The CDR3 runs to 18 residues. Germline loops: CDR1 SEHNR, CDR2 FQNEAQ (reference sequence). Here the CDR3 DNA reads TGTGCCAGCAGCTCTCCTAGCGGGGCTTCCTACTCCTACAATGAGCAGTTCTTC. Amino acid sequence: CASSSPSGASYSYNEQFF.

A remark on this clonotype: A read error may be the cause here, since a much bigger clone is one base away. Since the CDR3 does not end with the conserved phenylalanine or tryptophan, this likely comes from a read error. V and J are TRBV7-2 and TRBJ1-1; 7 nucleotides match TRBD1. The CDR3 length is 15 residues. With V trimmed by 4 bases and J by 3 bases, 8 bases remained unmatched. Germline V gene lookup returns CDR1 SGHTA and CDR2 FQGNSA. CDR3: CASSSSQGVYTEAFC. The CDR3 coding sequence is TGTGCCAGCAGCTCTTCTCAGGGGGTATACACTGAAGCTTTCTGT.

This clonotype was seen only a few times. The chain couples TRBV9 to TRBJ1-2, with TRBD1 matching over 7 bases. Germline V gene data show CDR1 as SGDLS and CDR2 as YYNGEE. The J segment lost 5 bases and the V segment lost 4 bases, leaving 14 bases of the junction unmatched. The CDR3 spans 16 residues. CDR3 in amino acids: CASSPAHRGSVYGYTF. CDR3 sequence (DNA): TGTGCCAGCAGCCCCGCTCACAGGGGCTCAGTTTATGGCTACACCTTC.